This passage covers 3 T cell receptor beta chains from one sample sequenced in a study of T cells after yellow fever vaccination. Each CDR3 protein is one row after TCRdb ran MiXCR on the 5' RACE reads. The data hold about 94,000 distinct CDR3 sequences, with roughly 10% observed a single time. Sequencing was performed on CD8+ T cells not binding an NS4B(214-222) dextramer, sorted from PBMCs, taken around 15 days after the first yellow fever vaccination. The origin of the receptors is a man aged 18-30 years who received the YFV17D yellow fever vaccine.

The table lists this clonotype with a few counts. This chain connects TRBV4-2 to TRBJ1-2; TRBD1 is a possible D gene (6 bases). This CDR3 has 14 amino acids. Trimming shortened V by 1 base and J by 3 bases, and 9 bases separated the two germline ends. Germline-derived CDR1 and CDR2 are LGHNA and YNFKEQ. The CDR3: CASSQVGGDYGYTF. The CDR3 coding sequence is TGTGCCAGCAGCCAAGTAGGGGGGGACTATGGCTACACCTTC.

V and J are TRBV11-3 and TRBJ2-3, with 8 bases identical to TRBD1. The CDR3 runs to 16 residues. V was clipped by 2 bases and J by 3 bases; unmatched bases: 7. In germline, CDR1 is SGHNT, CDR2 YENEEA. The CDR3 reads CASSLSAGGLTDTQYF. The CDR3 nucleotides read TGTGCCAGCAGCTTATCCGCAGGGGGCCTAACAGATACGCAGTATTTT.

In this sample, this clonotype turned up many times. The V and J genes are TRBV11-2 and TRBJ2-3; TRBD2 agrees at 9 bases. This CDR3 is 15 amino acids long. With 5 bases clipped from V and 4 bases from J, the junction kept 7 bases outside the gene matches. The germline V gene encodes CDR1 SGHAT and CDR2 FQNNGV. The CDR3 protein is CASSQQAGGADTQYF. The CDR3 DNA is TGTGCCAGCAGCCAACAAGCGGGGGGCGCAGATACGCAGTATTTT.